This passage covers 9 T cell receptor beta chains from one sample sequenced in a study of response to subunit inactivated influenza vaccine. TCRdb independently ran MiXCR on the RT-PCR reads; one entry per CDR3 protein. This repertoire shows about 300,000 distinct CDR3 sequences, less than 25% found once; its top ten account for about 9.4%. Sequenced here: PBMCs from blood, sampled around 22 months after vaccination. The source of these receptors is a man aged 45 to 75 who received an inactivated influenza vaccine.

V gene TRBV7-9 combines with J gene TRBJ1-1, with D unresolved. The CDR3 consists of 13 residues. Trimming took off 11 bases at V and 0 bases at J, with 13 bases between the two ends. CDR1 is SEHNR, CDR2 FQNEAQ, per germline (reference sequence). The CDR3 is CASIGSVNTEAFF. The DNA of the CDR3 is TGTGCCTCAATCGGGTCCGTGAACACTGAAGCTTTCTTT.

The chain links TRBV4-3 to TRBJ2-7; the D is unclear. Germline V gene lookup returns CDR1 LGHNA and CDR2 YSLEER. The CDR3 runs 15 residues. The germline V and J ends were trimmed by 0 bases and 1 base, with 10 bases remaining between them. CDR3 loop: CASSQEVFSSYEQYF. The DNA of the CDR3 is TGCGCCAGCAGCCAAGAAGTCTTTTCTTCCTACGAGCAGTACTTC.

The rearrangement joins TRBV15 to TRBJ2-7, with TRBD2 identical over 7 bases. With 0 bases clipped from V and 2 bases from J, the junction kept 4 bases outside the gene matches. Germline V CDR1 and CDR2: LNHNV, YYDKDF (reference sequence). The CDR3 totals 15 residues. CDR3 sequence (DNA): TGTGCCACCAGCAGAGATCAAGCGGGAACCTACGAGCAGTACTTC. Translated, it gives CATSRDQAGTYEQYF.

This clonotype showed up many times. The rearrangement links TRBV5-6 to TRBJ1-1; 10 positions agree with TRBD1. V was pared by 3 bases and J by 6 bases, with 5 bases of the junction left unmatched. The CDR3 is 14 residues long. Germline V gene data show CDR1 as SGHDT and CDR2 as YYEEEE. The CDR3 DNA follows: TGTGCCAGCAGCTGGGGGACAGGGGAAGCTGAAGCTTTCTTT. This gives the protein CASSWGTGEAEAFF.

The chain joins TRBV5-1 to TRBJ2-7; D gene uncertain. The CDR3 extends over 14 amino acids. V lost 5 bases and J lost 0, with 12 bases in between. Germline V gives CDR1 SGHRS, CDR2 YFSETQ. In nucleotides, the CDR3 is TGCGCCAGCAGACTTGGACGGAGCTCCTACGAGCAGTACTTC. Its translation is CASRLGRSSYEQYF.

This clonotype was detected only a few times. CDR3: CAITRGGPNTGELFF. In DNA, the CDR3 is TGTGCCATCACCCGGGGAGGACCGAACACCGGGGAGCTGTTTTTT. This chain joins TRBV10-3 and TRBJ2-2; tentatively, D is TRBD2 (6 bases). Per germline, CDR1 ENHRY and CDR2 SYGVKD. This CDR3 contains 15 residues. V shed 7 bases and J shed 0 bases, with 12 bases lying between them.

This clonotype was recorded at least ten times. The chain recombines TRBV4-3 with TRBJ1-2; TRBD1 might be the D (6 bases). Trimming took off 1 base at V and 0 bases at J, with 9 bases between the two ends. The germline gives CDR1 LGHNA, CDR2 YSLEER. The CDR3 covers 15 residues. The CDR3 region has the DNA TGCGCCAGCAGCCAAGTGGGGGACACTAACTATGGCTACACCTTC. Translating gives CASSQVGDTNYGYTF.

This clonotype has a handful of counts. V and J are TRBV18 and TRBJ2-1, with D possibly matching TRBD1 (5 bases). Germline-derived CDR1 and CDR2 are KGHSH and LQKENI. V dropped 3 bases and J dropped 5 bases, with 8 bases sitting between them. This CDR3 spans 13 amino acids. The CDR3 DNA is TGTGCCAGCTCACCTTCGACAGACAATGAGCAGTTCTTC. It encodes CASSPSTDNEQFF.

The V and J genes are TRBV20-1 and TRBJ2-7; the match to TRBD1 covers 10 bases. The CDR3 extends over 14 amino acids. CDR1 is DFQATT, CDR2 SNEGSKA, per germline (reference sequence). V shed 0 bases, J shed 2 bases, and the junction held 1 base outside the gene matches. DNA of the CDR3: TGCAGTGCTAGAGATGGACAGGGGGCCTACGAGCAGTACTTC. The encoded protein is CSARDGQGAYEQYF.